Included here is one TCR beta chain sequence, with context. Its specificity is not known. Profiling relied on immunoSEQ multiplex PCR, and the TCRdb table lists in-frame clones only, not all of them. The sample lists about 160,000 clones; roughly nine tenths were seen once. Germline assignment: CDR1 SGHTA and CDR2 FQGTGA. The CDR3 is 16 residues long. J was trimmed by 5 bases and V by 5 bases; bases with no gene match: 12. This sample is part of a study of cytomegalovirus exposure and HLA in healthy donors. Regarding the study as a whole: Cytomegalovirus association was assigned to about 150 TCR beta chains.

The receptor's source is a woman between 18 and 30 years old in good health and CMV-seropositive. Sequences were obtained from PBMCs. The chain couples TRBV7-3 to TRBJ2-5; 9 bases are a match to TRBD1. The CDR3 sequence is CASSQTAQGAGETQYF. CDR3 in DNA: TGTGCCAGCAGCCAAACTGCACAGGGGGCTGGGGAGACCCAGTACTTC.